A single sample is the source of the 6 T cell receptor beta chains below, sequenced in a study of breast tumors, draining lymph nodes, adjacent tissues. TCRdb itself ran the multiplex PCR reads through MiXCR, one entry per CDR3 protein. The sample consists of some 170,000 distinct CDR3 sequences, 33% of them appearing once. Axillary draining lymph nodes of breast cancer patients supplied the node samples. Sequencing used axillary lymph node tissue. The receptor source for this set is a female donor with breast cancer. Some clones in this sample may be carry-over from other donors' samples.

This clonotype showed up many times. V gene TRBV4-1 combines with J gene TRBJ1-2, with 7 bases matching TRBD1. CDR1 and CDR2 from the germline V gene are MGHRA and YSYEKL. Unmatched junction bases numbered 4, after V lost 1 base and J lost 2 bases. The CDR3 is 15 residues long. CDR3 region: CASSQVQGTNYGYTF. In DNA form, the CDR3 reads TGCGCCAGCAGCCAAGTACAGGGGACGAACTATGGCTACACCTTC.

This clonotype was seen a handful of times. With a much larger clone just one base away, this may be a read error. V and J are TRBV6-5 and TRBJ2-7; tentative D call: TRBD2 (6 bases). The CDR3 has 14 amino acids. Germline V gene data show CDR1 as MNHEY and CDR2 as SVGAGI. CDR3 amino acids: CASSYSGLANEQCF. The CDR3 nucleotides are TGTGCCAGCAGTTACTCGGGACTGGCTAACGAGCAGTGCTTC.

The CDR3, as DNA: TGTGCCAGTACCTCCGGGACAGGGACGAGTTCCTATGGCTACACCTTC. Its translation is CASTSGTGTSSYGYTF. The genes are TRBV19 and TRBJ1-2; TRBD1 agrees at 9 bases. This CDR3 region has 16 residues. From germline, CDR1 is LNHDA and CDR2 SQIVND (reference sequence). The ends lost 7 bases at V and 4 bases at J; junction bases unmatched: 13. The full variable domain, its missing parts supplied by reference TRBV19 and TRBJ1-2, is DGGITQSPKYLFRKEGQNVTLSCEQNLNHDAMYWYRQDPGQGLRLIYYSQIVNDFQKGDIAEGYSVSREKKESFPLTVTSAQKNPTAFYLCASTSGTGTSSYGYTFGSGTRLTVV.

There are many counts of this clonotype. As DNA, the CDR3 is TGTGCCAGCAGGGGTGTTGGTGAGCAGTTCTTC. Translation: CASRGVGEQFF. V gene TRBV6-5 combines with J gene TRBJ2-1; no definite D call. Trimming left V 6 bases short and J 9 bases short, with 9 bases between. Germline-derived CDR1 and CDR2 are MNHEY and SVGAGI. The CDR3 extends over 11 amino acids.

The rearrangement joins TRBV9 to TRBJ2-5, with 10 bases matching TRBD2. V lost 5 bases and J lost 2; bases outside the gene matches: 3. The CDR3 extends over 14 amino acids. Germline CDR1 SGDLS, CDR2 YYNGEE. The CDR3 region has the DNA TGTGCCAGCAGTAGCGGGAGGAGGCAAGAGACCCAGTACTTC. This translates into CASSSGRRQETQYF.

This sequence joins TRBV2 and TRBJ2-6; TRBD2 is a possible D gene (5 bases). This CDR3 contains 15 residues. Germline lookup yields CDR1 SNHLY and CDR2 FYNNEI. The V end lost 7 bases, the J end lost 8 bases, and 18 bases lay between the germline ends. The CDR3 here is CASNYGRSGTNVLTF. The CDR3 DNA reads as TGTGCCAGCAATTATGGTCGCTCGGGGACCAACGTCCTGACTTTC.